This T cell receptor (beta chain) was observed in a study of OX40 agonist ivuxolimab in advanced cancers. Study background: The patients' treatment was ivuxolimab, an agonistic anti-OX40 (CD134) antibody. Study-level results: The authors also found low normalized T-cell clonal expansion in some nonresponders.

The germline V gene has CDR1 MDHEN and CDR2 SYDVKM. The V gene lost 5 bases and the J gene lost 0 bases, with 14 bases spanning the gap. The length of the CDR3 is 16 residues. Method: immunoSEQ multiplex PCR; TCRdb's copy keeps in-frame clones and lacks some. The table shows 70,000 to 95,000 clones, with around four fifths occurring only once. Collection of blood occurred at baseline, at cycle 4 day 1, and at cycle 7 day 1. As concerns this clone: Its specificity is not known.

The chain carries TRBV28 and TRBJ1-3, with D perhaps matching TRBD1 (5 bases). Sequencing used CD4+ or CD8+ T cells sorted from blood, obtained in a trial of the OX40 agonist ivuxolimab. This clonotype was sampled from an adult with an advanced solid tumor such as melanoma, head and neck, liver or kidney cancer. CDR3 bases: TGTGCCAGCAGTACAAGTGGGGCTAGCTCTGGAAACACCATATATTTT. Translating gives CASSTSGASSGNTIYF.